This T cell receptor (beta chain) was found in a study of OX40 agonist ivuxolimab in advanced cancers. On the study more broadly: Among those enrolled, mean age was roughly 55 years (range 23 to 79) and 82.7% were male. Checkpoint inhibitors had been given previously to under 50% of patients. Study results and limitations: Low normalized clonal expansion also occurred in some nonresponding patients. Antigen targets of the expanded peripheral T cells went undetermined.

Points on this clone: Its antigen is still unknown.

Assay used: immunoSEQ multiplex PCR; TCRdb lists only in-frame clones, some missing. The table records about 20,000 clones, roughly 88% of them present only once. Looked up from germline, CDR1 is ENHRY and CDR2 is SYGVKD. The CDR3 consists of 15 residues. Trimming shortened V by 3 bases and J by 2 bases, and 13 bases separated the two germline ends. Sequenced here: CD4+ or CD8+ T cells sorted from blood, sampled in a trial of the OX40 agonist ivuxolimab. This chain uses TRBV10-3 with TRBJ1-1, with no clear D. This receptor was obtained from an adult with an advanced solid tumor such as melanoma, head and neck, liver or kidney cancer. The CDR3 spells CAISEIRELNTEAFF. CDR3 bases: TGTGCCATCAGTGAAATAAGGGAGCTTAACACTGAAGCTTTCTTT.